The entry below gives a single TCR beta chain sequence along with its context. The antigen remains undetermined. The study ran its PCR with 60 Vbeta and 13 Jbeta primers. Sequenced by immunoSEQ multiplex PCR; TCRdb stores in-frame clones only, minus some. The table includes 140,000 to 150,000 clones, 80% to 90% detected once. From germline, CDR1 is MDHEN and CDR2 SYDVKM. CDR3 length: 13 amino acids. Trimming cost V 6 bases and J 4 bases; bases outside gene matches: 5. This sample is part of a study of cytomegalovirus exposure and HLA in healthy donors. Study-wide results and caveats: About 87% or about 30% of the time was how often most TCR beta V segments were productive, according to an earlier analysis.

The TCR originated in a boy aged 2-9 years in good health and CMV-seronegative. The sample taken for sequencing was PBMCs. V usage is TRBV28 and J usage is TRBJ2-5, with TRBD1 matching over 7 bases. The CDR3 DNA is TGTGCCAGCAGAGGGGGCGAAGGAGAGACCCAGTACTTC. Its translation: CASRGGEGETQYF. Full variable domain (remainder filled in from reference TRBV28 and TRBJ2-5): DVKVTQSSRYLVKRTGEKVFLECVQDMDHENMFWYRQDPGLGLRLIYFSYDVKMKEKGDIPEGYSVSREKKERFSLILESASTNQTSMYLCASRGGEGETQYFGPGTRLLVL.